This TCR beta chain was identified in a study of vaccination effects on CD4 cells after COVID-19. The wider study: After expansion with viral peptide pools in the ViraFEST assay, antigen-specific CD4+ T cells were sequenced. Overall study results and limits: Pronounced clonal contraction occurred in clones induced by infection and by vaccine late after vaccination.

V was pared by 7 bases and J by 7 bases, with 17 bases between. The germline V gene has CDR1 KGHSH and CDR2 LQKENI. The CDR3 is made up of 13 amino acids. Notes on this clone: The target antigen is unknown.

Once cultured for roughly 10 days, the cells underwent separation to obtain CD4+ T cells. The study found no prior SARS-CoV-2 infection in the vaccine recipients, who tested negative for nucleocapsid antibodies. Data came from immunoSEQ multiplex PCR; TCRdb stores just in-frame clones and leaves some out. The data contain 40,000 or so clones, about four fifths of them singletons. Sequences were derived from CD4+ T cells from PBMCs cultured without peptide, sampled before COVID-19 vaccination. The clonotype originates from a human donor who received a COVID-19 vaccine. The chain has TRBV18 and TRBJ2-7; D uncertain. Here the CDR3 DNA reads TGTGCCAGCTTCGCAACCGCCCCCGGGGAGCAGTACTTC. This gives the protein CASFATAPGEQYF.